The present T cell receptor beta chain was sequenced within a study of blood T cell repertoires in COVID-19. Study overall: COVID-19 samples, acute and convalescent, were from the United States, Italy and Spain. Nucleic acid was either cDNA or gDNA, and it came from T cells, B-cell-depleted T cells, or PBMCs.

Those enrolled, adults aged roughly 18 to 100 years, came from around 25 US areas. Allocation to cohorts depended on clinical history reported by the participants. CDR3 length: 15 amino acids. Germline values: CDR1 SNHLY, CDR2 FYNNEI. V dropped 6 bases and J dropped 5; count of bases not matched to a gene: 6. This table comes from immunoSEQ multiplex PCR, and its TCRdb copy is limited to in-frame clones, with some not included. The sample contains under 250,000 clones, roughly 86% of which appear only once. The source is a woman aged 25 to 39 with acute COVID-19. The V and J genes are TRBV2 and TRBJ1-6, with TRBD1 matching over 8 bases. The sequenced sample was PBMCs or T cells enriched from blood (not recorded which). CDR3 region: CASSRGQGDNSPLHF. CDR3 in DNA: TGTGCCAGCAGCCGTGGACAGGGCGATAATTCACCCCTCCACTTT.